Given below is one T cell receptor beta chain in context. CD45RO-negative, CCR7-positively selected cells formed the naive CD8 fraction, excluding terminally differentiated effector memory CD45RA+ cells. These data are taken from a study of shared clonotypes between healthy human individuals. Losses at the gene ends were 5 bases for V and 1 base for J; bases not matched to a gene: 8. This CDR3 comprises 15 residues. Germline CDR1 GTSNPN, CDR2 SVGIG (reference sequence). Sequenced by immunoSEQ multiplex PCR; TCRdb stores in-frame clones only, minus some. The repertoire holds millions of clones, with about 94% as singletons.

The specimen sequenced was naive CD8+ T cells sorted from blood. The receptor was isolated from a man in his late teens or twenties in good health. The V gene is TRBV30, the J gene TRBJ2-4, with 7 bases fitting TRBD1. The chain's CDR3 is CAWALQGNAKNIQYF. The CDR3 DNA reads TGTGCCTGGGCTCTACAGGGGAACGCCAAAAACATTCAGTACTTC.